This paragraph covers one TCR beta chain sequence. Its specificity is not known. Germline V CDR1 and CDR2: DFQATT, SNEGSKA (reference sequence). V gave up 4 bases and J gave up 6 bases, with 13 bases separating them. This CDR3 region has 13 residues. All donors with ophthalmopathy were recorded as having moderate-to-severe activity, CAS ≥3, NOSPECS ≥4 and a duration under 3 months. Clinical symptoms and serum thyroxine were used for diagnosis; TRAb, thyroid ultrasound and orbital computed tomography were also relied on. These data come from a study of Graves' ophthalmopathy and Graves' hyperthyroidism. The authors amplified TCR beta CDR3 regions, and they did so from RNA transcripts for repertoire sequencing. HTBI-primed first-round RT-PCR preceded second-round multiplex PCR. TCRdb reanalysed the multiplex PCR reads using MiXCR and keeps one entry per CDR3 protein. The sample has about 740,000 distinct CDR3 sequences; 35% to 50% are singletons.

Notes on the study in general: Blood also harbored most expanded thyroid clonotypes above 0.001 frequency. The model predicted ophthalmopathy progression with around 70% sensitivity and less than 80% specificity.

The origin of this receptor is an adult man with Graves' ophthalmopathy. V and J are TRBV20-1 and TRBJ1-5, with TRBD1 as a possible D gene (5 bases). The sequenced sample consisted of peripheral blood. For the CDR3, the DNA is TGCAGTGCTACCGGCGGGGGAGGTCAGCCCCAGCATTTT. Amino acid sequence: CSATGGGGQPQHF.